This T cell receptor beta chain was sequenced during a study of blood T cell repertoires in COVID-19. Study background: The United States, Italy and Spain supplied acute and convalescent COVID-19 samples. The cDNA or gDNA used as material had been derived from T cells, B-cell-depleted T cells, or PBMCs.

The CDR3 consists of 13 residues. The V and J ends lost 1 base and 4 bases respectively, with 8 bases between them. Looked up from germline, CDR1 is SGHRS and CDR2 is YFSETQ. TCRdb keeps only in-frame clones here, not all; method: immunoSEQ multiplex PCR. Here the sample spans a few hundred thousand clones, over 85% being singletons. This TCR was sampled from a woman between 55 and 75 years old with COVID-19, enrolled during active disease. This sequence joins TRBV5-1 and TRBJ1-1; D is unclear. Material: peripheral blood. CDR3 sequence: CASSLTGSTEAFF. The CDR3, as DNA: TGCGCCAGCAGCTTGACGGGGAGCACTGAAGCTTTCTTT.